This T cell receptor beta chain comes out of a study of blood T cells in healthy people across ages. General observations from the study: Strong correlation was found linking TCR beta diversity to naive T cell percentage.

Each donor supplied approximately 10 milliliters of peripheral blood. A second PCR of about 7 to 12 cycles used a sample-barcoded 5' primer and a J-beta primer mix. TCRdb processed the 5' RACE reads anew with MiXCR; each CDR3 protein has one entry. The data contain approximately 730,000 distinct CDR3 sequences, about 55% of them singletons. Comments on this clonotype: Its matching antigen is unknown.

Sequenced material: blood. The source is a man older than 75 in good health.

The CDR3 region is CASSLYGEILSYEQYF. The CDR3 DNA is TGTGCCAGCAGTTTATACGGTGAAATCCTCTCCTACGAGCAGTACTTC. The chain recombines TRBV27 with TRBJ2-7; D unclear. The CDR3 totals 16 residues. V shed 1 base and J shed 0 bases, with 13 bases lying between them. CDR1 is MNHEY and CDR2 is SMNVEV in the germline V gene (reference sequence).